These 14 T cell receptor beta chains were all obtained from the same sample, sequenced in a study of PD-L1 blockade in urothelial cancer. The time point: pretreatment peripheral blood. Clones were read by immunoSEQ multiplex PCR, and TCRdb kept only the in-frame ones, dropping some. The table shows about 55,000 clones, with roughly 80% occurring only once. The sample in question was PBMCs, obtained around atezolizumab (anti-PD-L1) treatment. The source of these receptors is a man between 65 and 79 years old with urothelial cancer.

The chain carries TRBV7-3 and TRBJ2-2; a possible D gene is TRBD1 (6 bases). Deletions cut 0 bases from V and 2 bases from J, with 16 bases between. CDR1 SGHTA and CDR2 FQGTGA come from the germline V gene. The CDR3 is made up of 18 amino acids. The CDR3 loop reads CASSLTGASWKNTGELFF. The CDR3, as DNA: TGTGCCAGCAGCTTAACGGGGGCGAGTTGGAAAAACACCGGGGAGCTGTTTTTT. Drawing the rest from reference TRBV7-3 and TRBJ2-2, the complete variable domain is GAGVSQTPSNKVTEKGKYVELRCDPISGHTALYWYRQSLGQGPEFLIYFQGTGAADDSGLPNDRFFAVRPEGSVSTLKIQRTERGDSAVYLCASSLTGASWKNTGELFFGEGSRLTVL.

A few counts support this clone. The V gene is TRBV29-1, the J gene TRBJ2-3, with 7 bases matching TRBD1. The CDR3 runs 12 residues. Germline CDR1 SQVTM, CDR2 ANQGSEA. The J segment lost 5 bases and the V segment lost 4 bases, leaving 3 bases of the junction unmatched. The CDR3 nucleotides read TGCAGCGTTGCGCAGGGGGTAGATACGCAGTATTTT. Encoded protein: CSVAQGVDTQYF.

This clone has ten or more counts. This chain joins TRBV10-3 and TRBJ2-1; D is undetermined. CDR1 ENHRY and CDR2 SYGVKD come from the germline V gene. CDR3 length: 14 residues. V dropped 3 bases and J dropped 7 bases, with 13 bases sitting between them. The CDR3 spells CAISDYSWWNEQFF. In DNA form, the CDR3 reads TGTGCCATCAGTGATTACAGCTGGTGGAATGAGCAGTTCTTC.

The V call is TRBV13, the J call TRBJ2-3, with unresolved D. CDR3 length: 13 amino acids. Germline V gene sequence: CDR1 PRHDT, CDR2 FYEKMQ (reference sequence). V shed 1 base and J shed 1 base, with 3 bases lying between them. CDR3 bases: TGTGCCAGCAGCTTAGTCGGCACAGATACGCAGTATTTT. Protein product: CASSLVGTDTQYF.

This clone has a single count. The J gene is TRBJ2-3, the V gene TRBV5-4; TRBD2 matches at 11 bases. The CDR3 contains 15 residues. V lost 4 bases and J lost 2; bases outside the gene matches: 3. CDR1 is SGHNT and CDR2 is YYREEE in the germline V gene (reference sequence). The CDR3, as DNA: TGTGCCAGCAGCCTTAGCGGGAGGGCCACAGATACGCAGTATTTT. This codes for CASSLSGRATDTQYF.

This clone was seen a few times. The CDR3 loop reads CASSIQGTAEETQYF. The CDR3 nucleotides are TGTGCCAGCAGCATCCAAGGGACAGCAGAAGAGACCCAGTACTTC. The rearrangement uses TRBV7-9 and TRBJ2-5, with TRBD1 matching over 7 bases. Germline V gene sequence: CDR1 SEHNR, CDR2 FQNEAQ (reference sequence). CDR3 size: 15 residues. The junction had 9 bases not matched to a gene; V was cut back by 5 bases and J by 3 bases.

This clone showed up just a few times. The chain couples TRBV19 to TRBJ2-7, with TRBD1 matching over 8 bases. V shed 3 bases, J shed 7 bases, and the junction held 8 bases outside the gene matches. Germline loops: CDR1 LNHDA, CDR2 SQIVND (reference sequence). This CDR3 has 14 amino acids. CDR3 sequence reads: CASSMRQGALEQYF. DNA for the CDR3: TGTGCCAGTAGTATGCGGCAGGGGGCCCTTGAGCAGTACTTC.

This chain uses TRBV5-1 with TRBJ1-6; D unclear. V shed 0 bases and J shed 5 bases, with 6 bases lying between them. Per germline, CDR1 SGHRS and CDR2 YFSETQ. The CDR3 is made up of 14 amino acids. The CDR3 DNA is TGCGCCAGCAGCTTGGACAGAGATAATTCACCCCTCCACTTT. The encoded protein is CASSLDRDNSPLHF. Combining the CDR3 with reference TRBV5-1 and TRBJ1-6 gives the whole variable domain KAGVTQTPRYLIKTRGQQVTLSCSPISGHRSVSWYQQTPGQGLQFLFEYFSETQRNKGNFPGRFSGRQFSNSRSEMNVSTLELGDSALYLCASSLDRDNSPLHFGNGTRLTVT.

J is TRBJ2-1 and V is TRBV29-1, with 8 nucleotides matching TRBD2. The germline CDR1 and CDR2 sequences are SQVTM and ANQGSEA. The V and J ends lost 6 bases and 7 bases, in that order; junction bases with no gene match: 8. The CDR3 has 13 residues. CDR3 DNA: TGCAGCGTCTCCGTGGCGGGAGGAAATGAGCAGTTCTTC. Amino acid sequence: CSVSVAGGNEQFF.

The chain couples TRBV27 to TRBJ1-4; no clear D gene. Germline CDR1 MNHEY, CDR2 SMNVEV (reference sequence). CDR3 length: 14 amino acids. Trimming cost V 5 bases and J 6 bases, with 13 bases left between them. CDR3 loop: CASSIRPGDEKLFF. The CDR3 region has the DNA TGTGCCAGCAGTATCCGACCGGGAGATGAAAAACTGTTTTTT.

This chain links TRBV5-8 with TRBJ1-5, with 8 positions matching TRBD1. Germline CDR1 and CDR2: SGHTS and YDEGEE. V gave up 0 bases and J gave up 6 bases; unmatched junction bases: 5. The CDR3 is made up of 15 amino acids. The CDR3 spells CASSLDRGYGQPQHF. For the CDR3, the DNA is TGTGCCAGCAGCTTGGACAGGGGGTATGGTCAGCCCCAGCATTTT.

The chain combines TRBV7-9 with TRBJ2-1, with a weak D call TRBD1 (7 bases). This CDR3 contains 15 residues. V lost 5 bases to trimming and J lost 8 bases, with 19 bases between them. Germline V gene sequence: CDR1 SEHNR, CDR2 FQNEAQ (reference sequence). CDR3 residues: CASSQNRGWGDEQFF. The CDR3, as DNA: TGTGCCAGCAGCCAAAACAGGGGATGGGGGGATGAGCAGTTCTTC.

There are a few counts of this clone. The chain combines TRBV5-6 with TRBJ2-6; D is perhaps TRBD1 (7 bases). The CDR3 covers 18 residues. Germline assignment: CDR1 SGHDT and CDR2 YYEEEE. Between the trimmed V and J ends, which lost 1 base and 1 base, there was a span of 15 bases. CDR3 sequence reads: CASSLRRQGGSGANVLTF. As DNA, the CDR3 is TGTGCCAGCAGCTTGAGGCGGCAGGGGGGTTCTGGGGCCAACGTCCTGACTTTC.

This chain connects TRBV5-1 to TRBJ2-2; 9 bases align to TRBD1. From germline, CDR1 is SGHRS and CDR2 YFSETQ. Trimming cost V 0 bases and J 5 bases; bases outside gene matches: 2. CDR3 length: 15 residues. The CDR3, as DNA: TGCGCCAGCAGCTTGGGACAGGGGGATACCGGGGAGCTGTTTTTT. Protein: CASSLGQGDTGELFF.